This TCR beta chain comes out of a study of blood T cell repertoires in COVID-19. Study at large: The United States, Italy and Spain provided the acute and convalescent COVID-19 samples. The cDNA or gDNA used as material had been derived from T cells, B-cell-depleted T cells, or PBMCs.

V dropped 3 bases and J dropped 0; count of bases not matched to a gene: 2. CDR3 length equals 15 residues. CDR1 is LNHDA, CDR2 SQIVND, per germline (reference sequence). Authors' processing steps: Researchers report that nucleated cell counts were estimated from reference gene primer amplification. Repertoires were generated with immunoSEQ multiplex PCR, while TCRdb's copy carries only in-frame clones and drops some. V and J calls and clone size follow that table, whereas D and trimming were derived from the DNA. The table lists more than 200,000 clones, roughly nine tenths of them singletons. The genes are TRBV19 and TRBJ1-1; 9 bases are a match to TRBD1. Sequenced input: peripheral blood. This TCR was sampled from a man in his forties or fifties with acute or convalescent COVID-19. Here the CDR3 reads CASSMGTGLNTEAFF. The CDR3 DNA follows: TGTGCCAGTAGTATGGGGACAGGGTTGAACACTGAAGCTTTCTTT.